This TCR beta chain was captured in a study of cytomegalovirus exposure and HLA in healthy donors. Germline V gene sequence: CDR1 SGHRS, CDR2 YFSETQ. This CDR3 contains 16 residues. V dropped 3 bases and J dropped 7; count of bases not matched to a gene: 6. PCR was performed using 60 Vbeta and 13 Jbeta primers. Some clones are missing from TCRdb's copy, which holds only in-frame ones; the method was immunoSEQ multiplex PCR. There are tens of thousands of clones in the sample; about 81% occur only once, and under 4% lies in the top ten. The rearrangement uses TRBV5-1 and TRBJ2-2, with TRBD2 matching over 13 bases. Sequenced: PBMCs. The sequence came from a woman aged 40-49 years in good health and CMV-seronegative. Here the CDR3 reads CASSWTSGSLGGELFF. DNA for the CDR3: TGCGCCAGCAGCTGGACTAGCGGGAGTTTGGGCGGGGAGCTGTTTTTT.